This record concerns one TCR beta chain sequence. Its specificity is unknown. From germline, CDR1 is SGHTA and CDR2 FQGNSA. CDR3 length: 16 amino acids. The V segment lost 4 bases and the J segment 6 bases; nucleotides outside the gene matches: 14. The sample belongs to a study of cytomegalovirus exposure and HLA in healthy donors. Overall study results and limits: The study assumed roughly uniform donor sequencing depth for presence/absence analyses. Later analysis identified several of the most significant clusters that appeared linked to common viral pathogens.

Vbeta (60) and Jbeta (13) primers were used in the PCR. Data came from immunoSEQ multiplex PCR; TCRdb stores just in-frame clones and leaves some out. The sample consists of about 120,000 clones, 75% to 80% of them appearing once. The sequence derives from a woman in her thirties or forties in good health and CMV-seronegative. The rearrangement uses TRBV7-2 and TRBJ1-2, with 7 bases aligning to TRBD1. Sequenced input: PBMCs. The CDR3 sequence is CASSSVIQGFNNGYTF. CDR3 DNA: TGTGCCAGCAGCTCTGTTATACAGGGGTTCAATAATGGCTACACCTTC.